The source of this TCR beta chain is a study of CD8+ T cells in alopecia areata. Study-wide findings and caveats: In patients, TCRs were shared less clearly than in mice, and HLA may possibly be involved.

Note on this clone: Antigen unknown. Other DNA sequences in this sample translate to the same CDR3.

The sequencing template was cDNA reverse transcribed from extracted RNA. Profiling relied on immunoSEQ multiplex PCR, and the TCRdb table lists in-frame clones only, not all of them. The profile shows under 300,000 clones, 60% of them singletons. This sample's treatment: oral pan-JAK inhibitor, 5-10 mg twice daily. A FACSAria was used to sort CD4+ and CD8+ T cells. These cells came from PBMCs. V was shortened by 0 bases and J by 7 bases, with 10 bases between the two germline ends. The CDR3 consists of 13 residues. Germline V CDR1 and CDR2: GTSNPN, SVGIG (reference sequence). The chain uses TRBV30 and TRBJ1-5; D uncertain. This sample comprised CD4+ T cells sorted from blood, obtained at roughly week 53, from a patient treated with tofacitinib. The origin of this receptor is a human donor with alopecia areata. The CDR3 region is CAWSVLGGQPQHF. CDR3 nucleotide sequence: TGTGCCTGGAGTGTACTAGGAGGCCAGCCCCAGCATTTT.